A single sample gave rise to the 24 T cell receptor beta chains below, sequenced in a study of technical replicates of blood from four donors. The table came from immunoSEQ multiplex PCR; TCRdb's copy has only in-frame clones and leaves some out. The table records about 81,000 clones, over 75% of them present only once. The sequenced sample consisted of PBMCs. The receptor source for this set is a human donor in good health. Some clones in this sample may be carry-over from other donors' samples.

V is TRBV19 and J is TRBJ1-4; 7 bases are a match to TRBD1. J was trimmed by 0 bases and V by 9 bases; bases with no gene match: 10. In germline, CDR1 is LNHDA, CDR2 SQIVND (reference sequence). This CDR3 region has 16 residues. Here the CDR3 reads CASSRKGQATNEKLFF. For the CDR3, the DNA is TGTGCCAGCTCGCGAAAAGGACAGGCAACTAATGAAAAACTGTTTTTT. The whole variable domain, filled in from reference TRBV19 and TRBJ1-4, reads DGGITQSPKYLFRKEGQNVTLSCEQNLNHDAMYWYRQDPGQGLRLIYYSQIVNDFQKGDIAEGYSVSREKKESFPLTVTSAQKNPTAFYLCASSRKGQATNEKLFFGSGTQLSVL.

This chain links TRBV9 with TRBJ2-7; 12 bases map to TRBD2. CDR3 length: 14 residues. Germline CDR1 SGDLS, CDR2 YYNGEE. Trimming cost V 4 bases and J 3 bases; bases outside gene matches: 2. CDR3 DNA: TGTGCCAGCAGCCGACTAGCGGGGGACTACGAGCAGTACTTC. Its protein is CASSRLAGDYEQYF.

This clone was detected once. The rearrangement links TRBV16 to TRBJ2-7, with D possibly being TRBD1 (7 bases). The CDR3 loop spans 15 amino acids. Trimming removed 5 bases at V and 5 bases at J, with 19 bases between. CDR1 is KGHSY, CDR2 FQNENV, per germline. This chain's CDR3 is CASSSTGTYEDEQYF. CDR3 DNA: TGTGCCAGCAGCTCGACAGGGACTTATGAGGACGAGCAGTACTTC.

In DNA form, the CDR3 reads TGTGCCAGTAGTATAGTGAGGACAGATGCTAACTATGGCTACACCTTC. Its translation is CASSIVRTDANYGYTF. The chain couples TRBV19 to TRBJ1-2; perhaps TRBD1 as D (6 bases). Germline V gene sequence: CDR1 LNHDA, CDR2 SQIVND (reference sequence). The CDR3 sequence is 16 residues long. The ends were cut back, 1 base at V and 0 bases at J, with 12 bases in the middle.

V is TRBV19 and J is TRBJ1-2; 7 positions match TRBD1. The CDR3 contains 17 residues. V gave up 5 bases and J gave up 3 bases; unmatched junction bases: 15. The germline V gene encodes CDR1 LNHDA and CDR2 SQIVND (reference sequence). CDR3 DNA sequence: TGTGCCAGTAGTTTGTCGGGACAGATACTTTTGGACTATGGCTACACCTTC. This codes for CASSLSGQILLDYGYTF.

This sequence joins TRBV18 and TRBJ2-1, with 10 bases lining up with TRBD2. CDR3 size: 15 residues. Germline-derived CDR1 and CDR2 are KGHSH and LQKENI. V lost 4 bases, J lost 6 bases, and 6 bases stayed unmatched. The CDR3 DNA sequence: TGTGCCAGCTCACTGGGACTAGCGAGGACCAATGAGCAGTTCTTC. Translation gives CASSLGLARTNEQFF.

The chain recombines TRBV4-3 with TRBJ1-5; perhaps TRBD1 as D (5 bases). The V end was cut by 5 bases, the J end by 4 bases, with 21 bases between. The V gene's germline CDR1 is LGHNA and CDR2 YSLEER. This CDR3 is built from 17 residues. This CDR3 reads CASSRGHPPWGNQPQHF. The DNA for the CDR3 is TGCGCCAGCAGCAGAGGACATCCACCGTGGGGAAATCAGCCCCAGCATTTT.

The chain has TRBV2 and TRBJ1-2; TRBD1 might be the D (6 bases). The CDR3 spans 13 residues. The germline V and J ends were trimmed by 3 bases and 2 bases, with 7 bases remaining between them. Germline CDR1 is SNHLY and CDR2 is FYNNEI. CDR3 in amino acids: CASSEQGNYGYTF. The CDR3 DNA sequence: TGTGCCAGCAGTGAGCAGGGGAACTATGGCTACACCTTC.

The chain is built from TRBV6-4 and TRBJ1-1, with D tentatively TRBD1 (5 bases). Trimming removed 2 bases at V and 10 bases at J, with 14 bases between. The CDR3 extends over 13 amino acids. From germline, CDR1 is MRHNA and CDR2 SNTAGT. The CDR3: CASSDIAGFGAFF. CDR3 sequence (DNA): TGTGCCAGCAGTGACATCGCAGGGTTTGGAGCTTTCTTT.

The gene calls are TRBV2 and TRBJ2-7; D not resolved. CDR1 and CDR2 from the germline V gene are SNHLY and FYNNEI. V lost 5 bases to trimming and J lost 10 bases, with 9 bases between them. The CDR3 is made up of 10 amino acids. CDR3 residues: CASSTGPQYF. The CDR3 bases are TGTGCCAGCAGTACCGGTCCCCAGTACTTC.

This chain links TRBV5-1 with TRBJ2-5; TRBD2 aligns across 8 bases. The junction had 8 bases not matched to a gene; V was cut back by 0 bases and J by 4 bases. Germline V lookup: CDR1 SGHRS, CDR2 YFSETQ. The CDR3 totals 16 residues. The CDR3 spells CASSLVGREGRETQYF. CDR3 nucleotide sequence: TGCGCCAGCAGCTTGGTTGGTCGGGAGGGCCGAGAGACCCAGTACTTC.

This clone was recorded once. The chain is built from TRBV12-5 and TRBJ2-1, with 9 bases aligning to TRBD1. The length of the CDR3 is 16 residues. Per germline, CDR1 LGHNT and CDR2 FRNRAP. The trim removed 4 bases at V and 8 bases at J, leaving 12 bases unmatched. This CDR3 is CASGSSRGQGMDEQFF. The CDR3 coding sequence is TGTGCTAGTGGTTCATCCCGGGGACAGGGTATGGATGAGCAGTTCTTC.

Within the sample, this clone is medium-sized. The chain has TRBV5-4 and TRBJ2-4, with TRBD2 as a possible D gene (5 bases). The CDR3 has 14 amino acids. The V end was cut by 4 bases, the J end by 0 bases, with 8 bases between. Germline CDR1 reads SGHNT; CDR2 reads YYREEE (reference sequence). The CDR3, as DNA: TGTGCCAGCAGCGAAGGACTAGCCAAAAACATTCAGTACTTC. Amino acid sequence: CASSEGLAKNIQYF.

This clone appeared a few times. This rearrangement joins TRBV5-1 to TRBJ2-7, with D unclear. The germline V gene has CDR1 SGHRS and CDR2 YFSETQ. Trimming left V 0 bases short and J 6 bases short, with 13 bases between. The CDR3 is 14 residues long. DNA of the CDR3: TGCGCCAGCAGCTTGGCCGCAACTCCGAGCGAGCAGTACTTC. Translation: CASSLAATPSEQYF.

V usage is TRBV7-5 and J usage is TRBJ2-5; the DNA was not compared with TRBD2, the D call given in the table. TRBV7-5 is classified as a pseudogene. This CDR3 spans 16 amino acids. CDR3 DNA: TGTGTCAGAAGCTTAGTTATTTCGGGAAGGCAAGAGACCCAGTACTTC. Protein sequence: CVRSLVISGRQETQYF.

The chain employs TRBV10-3 and TRBJ2-7; tentatively, D is TRBD1 (5 bases). Germline CDR1 and CDR2: ENHRY and SYGVKD. The CDR3 runs 13 residues. The V gene lost 8 bases and the J gene lost 4 bases, with 15 bases spanning the gap. CDR3 coding DNA: TGTGCCATCTCCTGGGGCAGCGAATACGAGCAGTACTTC. Translating gives CAISWGSEYEQYF.

CDR3 bases: TGCGCCAGCAGCCAAGATGACAGCCTATATGGCTACACCTTC. Protein: CASSQDDSLYGYTF. The rearrangement links TRBV4-3 to TRBJ1-2; a possible D gene is TRBD1 (5 bases). Germline assignment: CDR1 LGHNA and CDR2 YSLEER. This CDR3 spans 14 amino acids. V lost 0 bases and J lost 5, with 10 bases in between.

This clone was counted only a few times. V gene TRBV4-1 combines with J gene TRBJ2-4, with D perhaps matching TRBD2 (5 bases). Per the germline V gene, CDR1 is MGHRA and CDR2 is YSYEKL. The CDR3 is made up of 17 amino acids. The V gene lost 1 base and the J gene lost 0 bases, with 13 bases spanning the gap. This CDR3 reads CASSQVRGPSAKNIQYF. CDR3 DNA: TGCGCCAGCAGCCAAGTCAGAGGGCCGTCAGCCAAAAACATTCAGTACTTC.

J is TRBJ1-6 and V is TRBV18; no clear D gene. The germline CDR1 and CDR2 sequences are KGHSH and LQKENI. The CDR3 contains 16 residues. Between the trimmed V and J ends, which lost 1 base and 2 bases, there was a span of 9 bases. As DNA, the CDR3 is TGTGCCAGCTCACCACGGGGAGGTACCTATAATTCACCCCTCCACTTT. Protein sequence: CASSPRGGTYNSPLHF.

The CDR3 DNA reads as TGTGCCAGCAGCACCCGGACTAGCGGGGGAACCGGGGAGCTGTTTTTT. This sequence encodes CASSTRTSGGTGELFF. The rearrangement joins TRBV7-9 to TRBJ2-2; 13 positions agree with TRBD2. The germline V gene has CDR1 SEHNR and CDR2 FQNEAQ (reference sequence). The CDR3 length is 16 residues. Trimming removed 5 bases from V and 5 bases from J; junction bases left unmatched: 5. The variable domain in full, with the rest retrieved from reference TRBV7-9 and TRBJ2-2, is DTGVSQNPRHKITKRGQNVTFRCDPISEHNRLYWYRQTLGQGPEFLTYFQNEAQLEKSRLLSDRFSAERPKGSFSTLEIQRTEQGDSAMYLCASSTRTSGGTGELFFGEGSRLTVL.

The chain joins TRBV10-3 to TRBJ2-5; D perhaps matches TRBD2 (6 bases). The CDR3 length is 14 residues. The V end was cut by 2 bases, the J end by 5 bases, with 12 bases between. CDR1 is ENHRY, CDR2 SYGVKD, per germline. The CDR3 is CAISERAGWETQYF. Written as DNA, the CDR3 is TGTGCCATCAGTGAGAGGGCGGGGTGGGAGACCCAGTACTTC.

CDR3 in amino acids: CASSRQGASYEQYF. In DNA form, the CDR3 reads TGTGCCAGCAGTCGACAGGGGGCCTCCTACGAGCAGTACTTC. The chain couples TRBV6-5 to TRBJ2-7, with TRBD1 matching over 10 bases. The length of the CDR3 is 14 residues. After removal of 5 bases from V and 0 bases from J, the junction contained 1 base not matched to a gene. Germline assignment: CDR1 MNHEY and CDR2 SVGAGI.

The V and J genes are TRBV6-5 and TRBJ2-7; TRBD2 might be the D (6 bases). The CDR3 consists of 14 residues. In germline, CDR1 is MNHEY, CDR2 SVGAGI. V lost 5 bases, J lost 0 bases, and 11 bases lay in between. The CDR3 DNA reads as TGTGCCAGCAGTCCGACTAGTAGCTCCTACGAGCAGTACTTC. Its translation: CASSPTSSSYEQYF.

The CDR3 spells CSMTRGQGTEAFF. CDR3 DNA: TGCAGCATGACCAGGGGGCAGGGCACTGAAGCTTTCTTT. The rearrangement joins TRBV29-1 to TRBJ1-1, with 8 bases identical to TRBD1. The CDR3 spans 13 residues. Per germline, CDR1 SQVTM and CDR2 ANQGSEA. V shed 8 bases and J 4 bases; nucleotides not matched to a gene: 9.